This entry concerns a single TCR beta chain. Its antigen is unidentified. This sample includes further DNA sequences coding for the same CDR3. The entry originates in a study of T cell repertoires and HLA-DP antigens. Overall study context: Donor ages ranged from 18-to-29 to 60-to-69; two men, one woman.

Sequencing used immunoSEQ multiplex PCR; TCRdb keeps in-frame clones, though not all of them. The sample includes about 73,000 clones, about 80% of them seen just once. V shed 1 base and J shed 0 bases, with 8 bases lying between them. The germline V gene has CDR1 SGHTS and CDR2 YDEGEE. This CDR3 spans 15 amino acids. The chain uses TRBV5-8 and TRBJ2-1, with a possible D match to TRBD1 (7 bases). The source material was CD4+ T cells from PBMCs. This receptor was identified in a man in his 60s in good health and CMV-seronegative. As DNA, the CDR3 is TGTGCCAGCAGCTTGCAGGGGGGCTCCTACAATGAGCAGTTCTTC. Its protein is CASSLQGGSYNEQFF.